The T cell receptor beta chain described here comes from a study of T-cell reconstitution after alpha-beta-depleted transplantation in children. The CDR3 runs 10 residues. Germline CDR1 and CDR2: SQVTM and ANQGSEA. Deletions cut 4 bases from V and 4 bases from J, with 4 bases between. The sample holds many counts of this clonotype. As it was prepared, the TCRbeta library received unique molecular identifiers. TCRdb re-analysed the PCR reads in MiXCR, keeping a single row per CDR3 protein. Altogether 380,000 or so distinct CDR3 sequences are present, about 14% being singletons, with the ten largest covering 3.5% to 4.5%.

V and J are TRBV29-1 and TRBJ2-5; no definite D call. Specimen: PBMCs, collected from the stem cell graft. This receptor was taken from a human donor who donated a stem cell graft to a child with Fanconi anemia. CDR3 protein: CSVGRETQYF. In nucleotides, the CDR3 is TGCAGCGTTGGACGAGAGACCCAGTACTTC.